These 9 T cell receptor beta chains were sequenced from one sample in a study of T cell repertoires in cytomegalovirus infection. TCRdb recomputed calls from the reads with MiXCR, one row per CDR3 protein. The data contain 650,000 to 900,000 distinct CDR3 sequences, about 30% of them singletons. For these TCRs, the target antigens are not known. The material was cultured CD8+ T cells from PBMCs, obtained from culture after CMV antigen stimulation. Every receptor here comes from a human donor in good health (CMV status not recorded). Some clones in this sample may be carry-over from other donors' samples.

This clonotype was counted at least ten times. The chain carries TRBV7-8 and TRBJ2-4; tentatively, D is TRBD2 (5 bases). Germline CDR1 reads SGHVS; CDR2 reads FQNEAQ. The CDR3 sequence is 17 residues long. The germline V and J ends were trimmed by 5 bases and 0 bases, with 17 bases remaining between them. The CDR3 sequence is CASSTPLGELAKNIQYF. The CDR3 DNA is TGTGCCAGCAGCACCCCCCTCGGGGAACTAGCCAAAAACATTCAGTACTTC.

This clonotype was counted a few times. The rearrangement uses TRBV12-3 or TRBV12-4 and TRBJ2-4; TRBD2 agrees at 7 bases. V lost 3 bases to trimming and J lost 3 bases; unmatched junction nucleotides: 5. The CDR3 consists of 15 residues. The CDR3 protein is CASSFRGRDKNIQYF. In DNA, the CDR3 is TGTGCCAGCAGTTTCCGGGGGAGGGACAAAAACATTCAGTACTTC.

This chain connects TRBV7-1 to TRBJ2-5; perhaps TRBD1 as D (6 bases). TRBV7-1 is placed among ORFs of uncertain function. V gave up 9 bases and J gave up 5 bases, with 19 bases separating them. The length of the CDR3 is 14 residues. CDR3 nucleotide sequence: TGTGCCAGTACAGGGATTCTGCAGCAGGAGACCCAGTACTTC. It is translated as CASTGILQQETQYF.

The CDR3 DNA sequence: TGTGCCAGCAGTGAGGGTGGCAGGGCCCATGAGCAGTTCTTC. This codes for CASSEGGRAHEQFF. This chain connects TRBV25-1 to TRBJ2-1, with D possibly TRBD1 on 5 matching bases. CDR1 and CDR2 (germline): MGHDK, SYGVNS. This CDR3 has 14 residues. Trimming took 3 bases from V and 8 from J, leaving 14 bases between them. Based on the CDR3 plus reference TRBV25-1 and TRBJ2-1, the full variable domain is EADIYQTPRYLVIGTGKKITLECSQTMGHDKMYWYQQDPGMELHLIHYSYGVNSTEKGDLSSESTVSRIRTEHFPLTLESARPSHTSQYLCASSEGGRAHEQFFGPGTRLTVL.

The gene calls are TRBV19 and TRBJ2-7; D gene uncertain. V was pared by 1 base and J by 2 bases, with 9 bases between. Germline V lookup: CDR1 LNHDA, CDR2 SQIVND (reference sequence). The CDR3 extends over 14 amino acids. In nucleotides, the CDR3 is TGTGCCAGTAGTATAGGTCCCTACGCCTACGAGCAGTACTTC. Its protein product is CASSIGPYAYEQYF. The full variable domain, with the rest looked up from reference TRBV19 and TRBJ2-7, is DGGITQSPKYLFRKEGQNVTLSCEQNLNHDAMYWYRQDPGQGLRLIYYSQIVNDFQKGDIAEGYSVSREKKESFPLTVTSAQKNPTAFYLCASSIGPYAYEQYFGPGTRLTVT.

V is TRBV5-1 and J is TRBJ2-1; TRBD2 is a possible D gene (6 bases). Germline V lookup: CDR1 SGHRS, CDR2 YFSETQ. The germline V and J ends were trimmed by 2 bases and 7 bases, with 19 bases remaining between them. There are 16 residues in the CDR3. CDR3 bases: TGCGCCAGCAGCTTACGGAGGGGTGCCCCTCGAAATGAGCAGTTCTTC. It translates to CASSLRRGAPRNEQFF.

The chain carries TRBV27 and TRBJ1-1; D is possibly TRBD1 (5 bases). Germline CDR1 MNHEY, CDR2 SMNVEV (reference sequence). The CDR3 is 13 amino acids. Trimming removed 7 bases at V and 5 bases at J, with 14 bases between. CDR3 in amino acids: CASTAGGLTEAFF. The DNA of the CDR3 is TGTGCCAGCACCGCTGGGGGTTTGACTGAAGCTTTCTTT.

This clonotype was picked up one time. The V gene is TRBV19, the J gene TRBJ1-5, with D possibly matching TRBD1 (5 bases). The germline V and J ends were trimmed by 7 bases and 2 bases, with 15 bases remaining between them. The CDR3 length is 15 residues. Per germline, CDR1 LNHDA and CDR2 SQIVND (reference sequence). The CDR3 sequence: CASTISGEGNQPQHF. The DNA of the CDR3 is TGTGCCAGTACCATATCGGGGGAGGGCAATCAGCCCCAGCATTTT.

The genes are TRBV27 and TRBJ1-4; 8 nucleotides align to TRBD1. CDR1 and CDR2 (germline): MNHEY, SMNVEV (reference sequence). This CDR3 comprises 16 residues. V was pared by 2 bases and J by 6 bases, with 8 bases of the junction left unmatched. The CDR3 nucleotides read TGTGCCAGCAGTTTACGTGTAGGGACAGGTCATGAAAAACTGTTTTTT. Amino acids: CASSLRVGTGHEKLFF.